This T cell receptor beta chain comes out of a study of T cell responses to AZD1222 COVID-19 vaccine (dated by TCRdb to about 2021). About the study as a whole: AZD1222 recipients with second doses at about 4 weeks or about 12 weeks were pooled, because spike-specific TCR depth and breadth did not differ between schedules. A total of under 250 trial participants underwent TCR sequencing, of whom roughly 210 had received two doses of AZD1222 and around 25 had received two doses of the MenACWY control vaccine. Trial participants were enrolled by age into subgroups of 18-55, 56-69 and 70-plus years, and roughly 150, 30 and 60 TCR-sequenced participants, respectively, were included in these subgroups. Broad study findings and their caveats: Participants were mostly white British and included more females than males, and it was suggested by the authors that clonal diversity may have been underestimated. Spike-specific TCR breadth and depth rose significantly after two AZD1222 doses compared with day 0 and with MenACWY recipients. Because no day 14 peak-response samples were available, the repertoires could be characterized only after the peak T cell response. In the small 56-69-year group, the increase in depth fell short of significance, most likely because of low power. Epitopes outside the regions mutated in the B.1.351 and B.1.1.7 variants were reportedly recognized by nearly half of the unique spike-specific TCRs. CD4 TCRs associated with the vaccine covered the entire spike protein, and the dominant responses were in regions 160-218 and 743-854. Conclusions about previously exposed vaccinees are limited because only 5 or 6 AZD1222 recipients were SARS-CoV-2 seropositive at baseline.

The time point label, read with the paper, signifies: baseline before first vaccination. Vaccinee samples came from UK trials COV001 and COV002, including a single-blind randomized controlled phase 2/3 trial of AZD1222 (ChAdOx1 nCoV-19) in healthy adults. Trial participant PBMC samples were collected at day 0 and day 28 after the second dose for TCRbeta chain sequencing. From the germline V gene, CDR1 is SGHRS and CDR2 is YFSETQ. V trim: 0 bases; J trim: 0 bases; unmatched bases: 11. The CDR3 holds 18 amino acids from the cysteine to the phenylalanine. This entry keeps only the CDR3 DNA: 54 bases, framed from base 1. Notes on this clone: What antigen it recognizes has not been identified. Base qualities are not at hand, and no much larger clone is one base apart.

The CDR3 regions of human TCRbeta chains were analyzed by immunosequencing. The original methods were these. Repertoire TCRs were matched against a reference library of SARS-CoV-2-specific TCRs generated with the MIRA antigen-specificity platform. Breadth was defined as the fraction of unique TCRs that were SARS-CoV-2-associated, and depth was defined as the fraction of total T cells that were SARS-CoV-2-associated. Each spike-specific TCR was assigned to its reactive spike region and to a CD4 or CD8 class using the MIRA data. Log10-transformed breadth and depth values were compared by one-way ANOVA with Sidak's multiple comparisons tests. Sourced from immuneACCESS, this table was stored by TCRdb with only in-frame sequences that have V and J called. A share of the clones is absent; for the studies checked, an unresolved V gene accounts for under half, and the remainder has no known explanation. V and J calls and clone size come straight from that table; D and trimming were deduced from the DNA. The sample records about 170,000 clones, more than 90% of which are singletons. Roughly 1.6% of the sample lies in the top ten.

This clonotype was obtained from an adult in good health. The sample consisted of peripheral blood, taken on day 0 of AZD1222 vaccination. This sequence uses TRBV5-1 and TRBJ1-1, with 7 central nucleotides matching TRBD1. The DNA reads as follows: TGCGCCAGCAGCTTGGCCCCAACTAAGACAGGGTTGAACACTGAAGCTTTCTTT. It is translated as CASSLAPTKTGLNTEAFF.